This TCR beta chain was observed in a study of blood T cells in healthy people across ages. Sample-barcoded 5' priming and a J-beta primer mix drove a second PCR of about 6 to 11 cycles. TCRdb ran MiXCR on the 5' RACE reads and lists one entry per CDR3 protein. The sample holds roughly 730,000 distinct CDR3 sequences, more than 55% seen once. Germline V gene lookup returns CDR1 LNHNV and CDR2 YYDKDF (reference sequence). Trimming took 5 bases from V and 3 from J, leaving 17 bases between them. This CDR3 comprises 16 residues. The source is a man aged 35 to 55 in good health. The sample taken for sequencing was blood. The chain has TRBV15 and TRBJ1-5; maybe TRBD1 (5 bases). The DNA of the CDR3 is TGTGCCACCAGCCAATCGGTGGGGGTCCTCAATCAGCCCCAGCATTTT. This sequence encodes CATSQSVGVLNQPQHF.